The TCR beta chain under discussion was sequenced for a study of blood T cells in healthy people across ages. CDR3 length: 15 amino acids. The germline V and J ends were trimmed by 6 bases and 7 bases, with 16 bases remaining between them. The germline CDR1 and CDR2 sequences are MNHNS and SASEGT. Next came a second PCR, run for about 6 to 12 cycles, which used a sample-barcoded 5' primer along with a J-beta primer mix. TCRdb analysed the 5' RACE reads with MiXCR anew, one entry per CDR3 protein. The sample shows about 650,000 distinct CDR3 sequences, over 40% of them seen only once. The genes are TRBV6-1 and TRBJ1-6; no clear D gene. The specimen sequenced was blood. The sequence was collected from a woman older than 75 in good health. In nucleotides, the CDR3 is TGTGCCAGCAGGCTAGTGATGGGGAAAAATTCACCCCTCCACTTT. Its protein product is CASRLVMGKNSPLHF.